The 24 T cell receptor beta chains listed next were all sequenced from one sample in a study of blood T cell repertoires in COVID-19. Produced via immunoSEQ multiplex PCR; TCRdb's table is partial and in-frame only. In the table there are roughly 30,000 clones, roughly 80% of which are singletons. Sequencing was performed on peripheral blood. Receptors were obtained from an older woman with acute or convalescent COVID-19.

V usage is TRBV5-1 and J usage is TRBJ1-1, with 8 bases lining up with TRBD1. Germline V gives CDR1 SGHRS, CDR2 YFSETQ. This CDR3 comprises 15 residues. The trim removed 2 bases at V and 2 bases at J, leaving 5 bases unmatched. CDR3 residues: CASSLGGQGNTEAFF. Here the CDR3 DNA reads TGCGCCAGCAGCTTAGGTGGACAGGGTAACACTGAAGCTTTCTTT.

This clone was found a few times. The chain combines TRBV19 with TRBJ2-7; 8 bases line up with TRBD2. Trimming took 3 bases from V and 2 from J; bases not matched to a gene: 6. The germline gives CDR1 LNHDA, CDR2 SQIVND (reference sequence). CDR3 size: 15 residues. The CDR3 DNA sequence: TGTGCCAGTAGTATTCGAGTAGCGGGGCCCTACGAGCAGTACTTC. It encodes CASSIRVAGPYEQYF.

J is TRBJ1-4 and V is TRBV7-8; the match to TRBD1 covers 10 bases. The V and J ends lost 5 bases and 4 bases, in that order; junction bases with no gene match: 7. This CDR3 contains 16 residues. From germline, CDR1 is SGHVS and CDR2 FQNEAQ. The chain's CDR3 is CASSRTGGALNEKLFF. The CDR3 bases are TGTGCCAGCAGCCGGACAGGGGGTGCCCTTAATGAAAAACTGTTTTTT.

This clone was counted between two and nine times. The chain joins TRBV5-1 to TRBJ2-7, with 7 bases fitting TRBD1. This CDR3 has 16 amino acids. Germline V gene sequence: CDR1 SGHRS, CDR2 YFSETQ. J gave up 4 bases and V 4 bases, and 14 bases lay outside the gene matches. DNA for the CDR3: TGCGCCAGCAGCGGATCCGGGGACAGAAAGCTTTACGAGCAGTACTTC. Encoded protein: CASSGSGDRKLYEQYF.

This clone was observed once. J is TRBJ1-1 and V is TRBV29-1; 7 nucleotides align to TRBD1. Germline V gene lookup returns CDR1 SQVTM and CDR2 ANQGSEA. The CDR3 extends over 15 amino acids. V was clipped by 4 bases and J by 3 bases; unmatched bases: 11. CDR3 DNA sequence: TGCAGCGTTGCAGTTGCGGCAGGGGGTGACACTGAAGCTTTCTTT. It encodes CSVAVAAGGDTEAFF.

V gene TRBV5-1 combines with J gene TRBJ2-3; 8 bases agree with TRBD1. The V and J ends lost 4 bases and 4 bases, in that order; junction bases with no gene match: 5. There are 14 residues in the CDR3. Germline values: CDR1 SGHRS, CDR2 YFSETQ. The CDR3 region has the DNA TGCGCCAGCAGCAGGGGACAGGAGGCAGATACGCAGTATTTT. Translated, it gives CASSRGQEADTQYF.

The J gene is TRBJ2-5, the V gene TRBV10-2; 7 nucleotides align to TRBD2. V shed 0 bases, J shed 14 bases, and the junction held 30 bases outside the gene matches. The germline V gene has CDR1 WSHSY and CDR2 SAAADI. CDR3 length equals 20 residues. In nucleotides, the CDR3 is TGCGCCAGCAGTGAGTCATCCTGGACGGGGAGGGCCGGTTGGTTGGTCCGTACTTACTTC. Amino acids: CASSESSWTGRAGWLVRTYF.

CDR3: CASQSTRGTGELFF. CDR3 in DNA: TGTGCCAGCCAAAGTACTAGAGGGACCGGGGAGCTGTTTTTT. J is TRBJ2-2 and V is TRBV7-3, with a possible D match to TRBD2 (5 bases). With 8 bases removed from V and 5 bases from J, the gap between germline ends came to 15 bases. Germline assignment: CDR1 SGHTA and CDR2 FQGTGA. This CDR3 spans 14 amino acids.

The chain links TRBV15 to TRBJ2-7; D possibly corresponds to TRBD1 (6 bases). The CDR3 is 15 amino acids. CDR1 is LNHNV and CDR2 is YYDKDF in the germline V gene (reference sequence). The germline V and J ends were trimmed by 4 bases and 3 bases, with 16 bases remaining between them. The CDR3 coding sequence is TGTGCCACCAGCAAAGGAAAACAGGGAATCTACGAGCAGTACTTC. Its translation is CATSKGKQGIYEQYF.

The chain carries TRBV2 and TRBJ2-3; 8 bases agree with TRBD2. The CDR3 is 16 amino acids. Trimming cost V 2 bases and J 0 bases; bases outside gene matches: 4. Germline V gene lookup returns CDR1 SNHLY and CDR2 FYNNEI. Here the CDR3 DNA reads TGTGCCAGCAGTGAATTAGTAGCGGGGAGCACAGATACGCAGTATTTT. This translates into CASSELVAGSTDTQYF.

The chain links TRBV30 to TRBJ1-2, with unresolved D. The V end lost 5 bases, the J end lost 5 bases, and 9 bases lay between the germline ends. The CDR3 is made up of 11 amino acids. The V gene's germline CDR1 is GTSNPN and CDR2 SVGIG (reference sequence). CDR3 bases: TGTGCCTGGGCAGGAAATTATGGCTACACCTTC. As protein: CAWAGNYGYTF.

This clone was detected many times. The gene calls are TRBV20-1 and TRBJ2-3; the D gene is possibly TRBD1 (6 bases). V was clipped by 3 bases and J by 2 bases, with 21 bases between them. There are 17 residues in the CDR3. Germline lookup yields CDR1 DFQATT and CDR2 SNEGSKA (reference sequence). The CDR3 DNA reads as TGCAGTGCTAGTGACAGGTTTGGTGACGGTCCCACAGATACGCAGTATTTT. Amino acid sequence: CSASDRFGDGPTDTQYF.

The chain is built from TRBV5-1 and TRBJ2-2, with no clear D. Germline lookup yields CDR1 SGHRS and CDR2 YFSETQ. The CDR3 has 13 amino acids. Trimming took off 1 base at V and 7 bases at J, with 8 bases between the two ends. The CDR3 reads CASSLFGNGELFF. The CDR3 bases are TGCGCCAGCAGCTTGTTTGGCAACGGGGAGCTGTTTTTT.

The chain combines TRBV7-2 with TRBJ2-4, with TRBD2 identical over 7 bases. The CDR3 runs 16 residues. V was pared by 2 bases and J by 3 bases, with 7 bases of the junction left unmatched. Germline CDR1 SGHTA, CDR2 FQGNSA. The CDR3 loop is CASSLKIPSGKNIQYF. DNA for the CDR3: TGTGCCAGCAGCTTAAAAATTCCTAGCGGCAAAAACATTCAGTACTTC.

This chain links TRBV5-1 with TRBJ2-1; 10 bases agree with TRBD1. The V and J ends lost 0 bases and 8 bases, in that order; junction bases with no gene match: 2. The CDR3 has 14 amino acids. Germline values: CDR1 SGHRS, CDR2 YFSETQ. The CDR3 DNA reads TGCGCCAGCAGCTTGGGGGACAGGGGAGATGAGCAGTTCTTC. Translated: CASSLGDRGDEQFF.

The chain has TRBV2 and TRBJ2-2, with 10 bases that match TRBD1. Germline loops: CDR1 SNHLY, CDR2 FYNNEI. This CDR3 is 13 amino acids long. The V and J ends lost 9 bases and 6 bases, in that order; junction bases with no gene match: 4. DNA of the CDR3: TGTGCCAGTGGAGGACAGGGGGCCGGGGAGCTGTTTTTT. Encoded protein: CASGGQGAGELFF. The whole variable domain, filled in from reference TRBV2 and TRBJ2-2, reads EPEVTQTPSHQVTQMGQEVILRCVPISNHLYFYWYRQILGQKVEFLVSFYNNEISEKSEIFDDQFSVERPDGSNFTLKIRSTKLEDSAMYFCASGGQGAGELFFGEGSRLTVL.

There are a few counts of this clone. The chain is built from TRBV7-2 and TRBJ1-3; 10 positions agree with TRBD1. Germline V CDR1 and CDR2: SGHTA, FQGNSA. CDR3 length: 16 amino acids. Losses at the gene ends were 5 bases for V and 3 bases for J; bases not matched to a gene: 7. The CDR3 DNA is TGTGCCAGCAGCGCCGGGACAGGGGTTTTTGGAAACACCATATATTTT. Residues: CASSAGTGVFGNTIYF. The full variable domain, rest sourced from reference TRBV7-2 and TRBJ1-3, is GAGVSQSPSNKVTEKGKDVELRCDPISGHTALYWYRQSLGQGLEFLIYFQGNSAPDKSGLPSDRFSAERTGGSVSTLTIQRTQQEDSAVYLCASSAGTGVFGNTIYFGEGSWLTVV.

This clone turned up a few times. The gene calls are TRBV18 and TRBJ2-3, with 8 bases identical to TRBD1. The CDR3 runs 15 residues. Germline CDR1 and CDR2: KGHSH and LQKENI. V shed 6 bases and J 2 bases; nucleotides not matched to a gene: 7. The CDR3 region is CASSWRGQDTDTQYF. CDR3 in DNA: TGTGCCAGCTCTTGGAGGGGACAGGACACAGATACGCAGTATTTT.

The chain joins TRBV10-2 to TRBJ2-6, with D unclear. CDR3 size: 14 residues. Trimming shortened V by 7 bases and J by 0 bases, and 7 bases separated the two germline ends. Germline CDR1 is WSHSY and CDR2 is SAAADI. The CDR3: CASTLTSGANVLTF. DNA of the CDR3: TGCGCCAGCACCCTAACCTCTGGGGCCAACGTCCTGACTTTC.

V and J are TRBV2 and TRBJ2-5; 8 bases line up with TRBD2. This CDR3 has 15 amino acids. The germline V gene has CDR1 SNHLY and CDR2 FYNNEI. V was pared by 5 bases and J by 2 bases, with 7 bases of the junction left unmatched. The CDR3 sequence: CASSPGGGVQETQYF. For the CDR3, the DNA is TGTGCCAGCAGTCCCGGGGGGGGTGTTCAAGAGACCCAGTACTTC.

This chain uses TRBV5-4 with TRBJ2-7; TRBD1 aligns across 9 bases. The CDR3 length is 15 residues. Germline V gene lookup returns CDR1 SGHNT and CDR2 YYREEE (reference sequence). The V segment lost 5 bases and the J segment 0 bases; nucleotides outside the gene matches: 6. The DNA of the CDR3 is TGTGCCAGCAGTCGGACAGGGGCGAGCTCCTACGAGCAGTACTTC. Translated, it gives CASSRTGASSYEQYF.

This clone is a singleton in its sample. The J gene is TRBJ1-5, the V gene TRBV28; possible D gene TRBD1, 5 bases. The CDR3 totals 14 residues. Germline V lookup: CDR1 MDHEN, CDR2 SYDVKM. Trimming removed 5 bases from V and 0 bases from J, with 8 bases in between. The CDR3 spells CASSPGISNQPQHF. In DNA form, the CDR3 reads TGTGCCAGCAGTCCAGGGATTAGCAATCAGCCCCAGCATTTT.

The chain carries TRBV5-4 and TRBJ2-7; D uncertain. Germline V gene data show CDR1 as SGHNT and CDR2 as YYREEE (reference sequence). The V gene lost 0 bases and the J gene lost 3 bases, with 7 bases spanning the gap. This CDR3 region has 13 residues. The DNA of the CDR3 is TGTGCCAGCAGCTTGGCGGAGAACTACGAGCAGTACTTC. This encodes CASSLAENYEQYF. Looking up the rest from reference TRBV5-4 and TRBJ2-7 gives the full variable domain: ETGVTQSPTHLIKTRGQQVTLRCSSQSGHNTVSWYQQALGQGPQFIFQYYREEENGRGNFPPRFSGLQFPNYSSELNVNALELDDSALYLCASSLAENYEQYFGPGTRLTVT.

The CDR3 DNA reads TGTGCCAGCAGTGAGGAGGGGGCGAGATACAATGAGCAGTTCTTC. Encoded protein: CASSEEGARYNEQFF. This chain joins TRBV6-1 and TRBJ2-1; perhaps TRBD1 as D (7 bases). The CDR3 is 15 residues long. V lost 3 bases to trimming and J lost 4 bases, with 13 bases between them. Germline CDR1 MNHNS, CDR2 SASEGT.